A selection of T cell receptor beta chains follows, all from one sample in a study of blood T cell repertoires in COVID-19. This table comes from immunoSEQ multiplex PCR, and its TCRdb copy is limited to in-frame clones, with some not included. The sample carries roughly 70,000 clones, about 80% recorded once. The specimen sequenced was peripheral blood. These receptors all come from a woman between 65 and 79 years old with acute or convalescent COVID-19. Each CDR3 is given with its conserved first and last residue. D genes are given only for firm matches. Only part of the rows carry a size: once, few, many, or a class if the clone is expanded.

>TRBD2|TRBV5-6|-|TRBJ2-3
CASSVSGGASDTQYF
TGTGCCAGCAGCGTCAGCGGGGGGGCGTCAGATACGCAGTATTTT
>TRBD1|TRBV7-2|-|TRBJ1-1
CASSLKTGGRTEAFF
TGTGCCAGCAGCTTAAAGACAGGGGGCCGCACTGAAGCTTTCTTT
>TRBD1|TRBV7-9|-|TRBJ2-7
CASSLVGPGGNYEQYF
TGTGCCAGCAGCTTAGTAGGCCCAGGGGGCAACTACGAGCAGTACTTC
>-|TRBV5-5|once|TRBJ1-6
CASSQKTLGSPLHF
TGTGCCAGCAGCCAGAAAACGCTAGGCTCACCCCTCCACTTT
>-|TRBV6-5|-|TRBJ1-1
CASSYDVRAEAFF
TGTGCCAGCAGTTACGACGTCAGGGCTGAAGCTTTCTTT
>TRBD1|TRBV29-1|few|TRBJ1-4
CSVPGGAGEKLFF
TGCAGCGTCCCAGGGGGCGCGGGGGAAAAACTGTTTTTT
>TRBD1|TRBV6-1|-|TRBJ1-1
CASSEDRGLNTEAFF
TGTGCCAGCAGTGAAGACAGGGGGTTGAACACTGAAGCTTTCTTT
>-|TRBV3-1/TRBV3-2|-|TRBJ2-3
CASSQTTYTDTQYF
TGTGCCAGCAGCCAGACTACCTACACAGATACGCAGTATTTT
>-|TRBV5-4|few|TRBJ1-1
CASSLGSGTEAFF
TGTGCCAGCAGCTTGGGATCAGGCACTGAAGCTTTCTTT
>TRBD2|TRBV5-1|-|TRBJ2-1
CASSPTSGYNEQFF
TGCGCCAGCAGCCCGACTAGCGGTTACAATGAGCAGTTCTTC